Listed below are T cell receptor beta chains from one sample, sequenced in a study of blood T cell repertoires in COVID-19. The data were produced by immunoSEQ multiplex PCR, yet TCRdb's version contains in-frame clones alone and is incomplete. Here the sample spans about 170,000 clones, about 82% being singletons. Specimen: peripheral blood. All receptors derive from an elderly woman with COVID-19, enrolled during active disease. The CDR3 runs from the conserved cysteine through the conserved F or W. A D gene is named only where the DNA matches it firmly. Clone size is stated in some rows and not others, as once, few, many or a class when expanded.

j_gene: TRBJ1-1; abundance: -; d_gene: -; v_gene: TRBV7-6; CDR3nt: TGTGCCAGCAGCTTGGGTACAGAGAACACTGAAGCTTTCTTT; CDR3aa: CASSLGTENTEAFF
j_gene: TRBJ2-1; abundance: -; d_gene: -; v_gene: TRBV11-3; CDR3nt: TGTGCCAGCAGCCCCGACTTCAACAATGAGCAGTTCTTC; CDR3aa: CASSPDFNNEQFF
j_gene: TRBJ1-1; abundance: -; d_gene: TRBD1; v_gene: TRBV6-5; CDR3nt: TGTGCCAGCGGGGGACAGTCAACCACTGAAGCTTTCTTT; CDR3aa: CASGGQSTTEAFF
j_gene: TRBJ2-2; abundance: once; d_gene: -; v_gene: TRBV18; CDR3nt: TGTGCCAGCTCGGAGCGGGCTAGCGCCACCGGGGAGCTGTTTTTT; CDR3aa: CASSERASATGELFF
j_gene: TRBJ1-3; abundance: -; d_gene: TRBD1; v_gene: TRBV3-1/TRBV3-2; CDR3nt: TGTGCCAGCAGCCGAACTCCGGGACAGGGGGCGGGAAACACCATATATTTT; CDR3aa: CASSRTPGQGAGNTIYF
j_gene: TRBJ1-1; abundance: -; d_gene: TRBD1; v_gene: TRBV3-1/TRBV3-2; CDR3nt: TGTGCCAGCACTCCAGGGGGCGAGAGGCACACTGAAGCTTTCTTT; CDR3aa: CASTPGGERHTEAFF
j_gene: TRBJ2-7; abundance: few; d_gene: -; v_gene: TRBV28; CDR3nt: TGTGCCAGCAGGGGCACCTACGAGCAGTACTTC; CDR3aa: CASRGTYEQYF
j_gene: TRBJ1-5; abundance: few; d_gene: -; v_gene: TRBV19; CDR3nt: TGTGCCACGGGAGGTAATAGCAATCAGCCCCAGCATTTT; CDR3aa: CATGGNSNQPQHF
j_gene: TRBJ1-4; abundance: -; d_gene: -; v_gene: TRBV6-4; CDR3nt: TGTGCCAGCAGTGACCCCCCTTTAGAGGGCCCAAATGAAAAACTGTTTTTT; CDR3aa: CASSDPPLEGPNEKLFF
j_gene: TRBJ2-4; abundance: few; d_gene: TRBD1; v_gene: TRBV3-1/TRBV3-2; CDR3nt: TGTGCCAGCAGCCCAGGGACAGTCCTGTACTTC; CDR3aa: CASSPGTVLYF
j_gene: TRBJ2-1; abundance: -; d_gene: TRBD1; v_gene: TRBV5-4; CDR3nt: TGTGCCAGCAGACAGGGGGCGGCGGGCAATGAGCAGTTCTTC; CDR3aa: CASRQGAAGNEQFF
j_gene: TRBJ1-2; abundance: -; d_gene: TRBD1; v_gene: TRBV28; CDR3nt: TGTGCCAGCAGTTCGGGACAGGGGAGTGATGGCTACACCTTC; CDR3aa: CASSSGQGSDGYTF
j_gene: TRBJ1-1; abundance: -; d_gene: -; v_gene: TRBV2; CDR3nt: TGTGCCAGCAGTGAAGGCACAGGATCCTCTGAAGCTTTCTTT; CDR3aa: CASSEGTGSSEAFF
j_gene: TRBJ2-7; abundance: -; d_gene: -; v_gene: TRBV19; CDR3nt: TGTGCCAGTAGTCCGGCTCCTAGCGCACCCCGAAGGAACGAGCAGTACTTC; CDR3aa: CASSPAPSAPRRNEQYF
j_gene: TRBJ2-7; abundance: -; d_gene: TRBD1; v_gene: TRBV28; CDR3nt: TGTGCCAGCACCCGGACAGGGAGTGGCTCTCTCTACGAGCAGTACTTC; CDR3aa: CASTRTGSGSLYEQYF
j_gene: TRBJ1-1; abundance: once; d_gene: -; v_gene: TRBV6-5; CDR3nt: TGTGCCAGCAGTTACTCGATCCGAGACACTGAAGCTTTCTTT; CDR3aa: CASSYSIRDTEAFF
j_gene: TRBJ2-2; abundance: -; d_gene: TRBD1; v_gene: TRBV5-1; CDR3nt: TGCGCCAGCAGCTTGGCGCAGGGGGCGAACACCGGGGAGCTGTTTTTT; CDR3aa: CASSLAQGANTGELFF
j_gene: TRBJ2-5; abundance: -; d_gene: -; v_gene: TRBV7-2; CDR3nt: TGTGCCAGCAGCTTAGCGGCCTCAGGCCCCCAGTACTTC; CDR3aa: CASSLAASGPQYF
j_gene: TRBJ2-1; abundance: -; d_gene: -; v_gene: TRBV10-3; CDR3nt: TGTGCCATCAGTGAAAGGGGTGATGAGCAGTTCTTC; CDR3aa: CAISERGDEQFF
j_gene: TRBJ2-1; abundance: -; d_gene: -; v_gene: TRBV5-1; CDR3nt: TGCGCCAGCAGCTTCACTCGCGGAACCTACAATGAGCAGTTCTTC; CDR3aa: CASSFTRGTYNEQFF
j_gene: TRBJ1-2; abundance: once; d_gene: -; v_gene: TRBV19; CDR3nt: TGTGCCAGTAGCCTACAGGAGCTCTATGGCTACACCTTC; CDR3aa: CASSLQELYGYTF
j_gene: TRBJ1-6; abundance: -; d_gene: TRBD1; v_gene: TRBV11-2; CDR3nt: TGTGCCAGCAGCTTAAGCTCGGGGACAGGGCATTCACCCCTCCACTTT; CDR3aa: CASSLSSGTGHSPLHF
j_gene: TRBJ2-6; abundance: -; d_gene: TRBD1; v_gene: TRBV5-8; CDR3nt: TGTGCCAGCAGCTTTCCGGCAGGGGGCTCTGGGGCCAACGTCCTGACTTTC; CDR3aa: CASSFPAGGSGANVLTF
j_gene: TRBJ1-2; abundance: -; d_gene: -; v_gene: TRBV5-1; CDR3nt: TGCGCCAGCACCCTCACAGGGAGCGATGGCTACACCTTC; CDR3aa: CASTLTGSDGYTF
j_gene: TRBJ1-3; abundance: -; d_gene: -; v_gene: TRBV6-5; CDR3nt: TGTGCCAGCATGAGCGTTAGCTCTGGAAACACCATATATTTT; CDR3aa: CASMSVSSGNTIYF
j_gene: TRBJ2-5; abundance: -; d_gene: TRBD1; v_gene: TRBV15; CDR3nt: TGTGCCACCAGCAGAGGGGGACAGGGGGCGCGGGAGACCCAGTACTTC; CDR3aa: CATSRGGQGARETQYF
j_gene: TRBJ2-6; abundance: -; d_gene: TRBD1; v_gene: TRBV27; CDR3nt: TGTGCCAGCAGGACAGGGTCGTCCGGGGCCAACGTCCTGACTTTC; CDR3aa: CASRTGSSGANVLTF
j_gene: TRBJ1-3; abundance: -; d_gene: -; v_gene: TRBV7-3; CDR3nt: TGTGCCAGCGGGGGCAGGGTACCAGACACCATATATTTT; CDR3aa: CASGGRVPDTIYF
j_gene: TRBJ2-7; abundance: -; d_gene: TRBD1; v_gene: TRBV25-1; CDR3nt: TGTGCCAGCAGTCGACCAGGGGGATACGAGCAGTACTTC; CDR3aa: CASSRPGGYEQYF
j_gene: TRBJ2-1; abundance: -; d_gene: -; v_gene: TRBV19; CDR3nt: TGTGCCAGTACCCCGCGAGGGATAGATGAGCAGTTCTTC; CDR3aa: CASTPRGIDEQFF
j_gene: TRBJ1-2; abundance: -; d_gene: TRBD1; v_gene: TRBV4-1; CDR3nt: TGCGCCAGCAGCCGCCAAGGGGGCTCCGGTGGCTACACCTTC; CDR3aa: CASSRQGGSGGYTF
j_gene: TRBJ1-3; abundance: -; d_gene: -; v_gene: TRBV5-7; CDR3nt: TGTGCCAGCAGCTTGAGGCAGGGGCTCGGTGGAAACACCATATATTTT; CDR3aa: CASSLRQGLGGNTIYF
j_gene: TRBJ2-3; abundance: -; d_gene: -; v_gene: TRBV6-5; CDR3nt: TGTGCCACCAGGGGCGGGACGCCTAGCACAGATACGCAGTATTTT; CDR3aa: CATRGGTPSTDTQYF